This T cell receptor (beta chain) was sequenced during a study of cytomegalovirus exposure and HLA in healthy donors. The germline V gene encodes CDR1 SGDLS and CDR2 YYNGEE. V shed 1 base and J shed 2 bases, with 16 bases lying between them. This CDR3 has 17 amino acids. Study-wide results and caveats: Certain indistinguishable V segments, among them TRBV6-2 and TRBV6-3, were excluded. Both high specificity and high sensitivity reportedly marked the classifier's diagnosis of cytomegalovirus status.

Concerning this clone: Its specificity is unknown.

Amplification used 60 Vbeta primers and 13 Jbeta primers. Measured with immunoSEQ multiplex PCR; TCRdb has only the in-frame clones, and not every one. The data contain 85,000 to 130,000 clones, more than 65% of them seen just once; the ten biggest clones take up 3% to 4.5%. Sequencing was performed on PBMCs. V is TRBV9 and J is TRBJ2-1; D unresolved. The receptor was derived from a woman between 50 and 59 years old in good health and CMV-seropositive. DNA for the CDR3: TGTGCCAGCAGCGTACGGCCCGTAGGAGTGCCCTACAATGAGCAGTTCTTC. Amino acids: CASSVRPVGVPYNEQFF.